Shown below are 29 T cell receptor beta chains from a single sample sequenced in a study of T cell repertoires in cytomegalovirus infection. Each CDR3 protein is one row after TCRdb ran MiXCR on the reads. Counted here are around 300,000 distinct CDR3 sequences, around a tenth occurring once; the ten biggest clones make up approximately 4.7%. The sample comprised PBMCs. The receptors shown here come from a human donor in good health (CMV status not recorded). Some clones in this sample may be carry-over from other donors' samples.

The chain couples TRBV11-1 to TRBJ2-7; D remains ambiguous. The V gene's germline CDR1 is SGHAT and CDR2 FQDESV (reference sequence). The CDR3 extends over 12 amino acids. V lost 5 bases and J 4 bases, leaving 9 bases between the germline ends. CDR3 region: CASSPGFYEQYF. The CDR3 region has the DNA TGTGCCAGCAGCCCCGGTTTTTACGAGCAGTACTTC.

For this clonotype: A much larger clone differs by one base, so this may be a read error. The V gene is TRBV7-9, the J gene TRBJ2-2; 12 bases agree with TRBD2. CDR1 is SEHNR, CDR2 FQNEAQ, per germline (reference sequence). Trimming at V came to 0 bases and at J to 0 bases, leaving 5 bases not matched to a gene. There are 19 residues in the CDR3. The CDR3 nucleotides are TGTGCCAGCAGCTTAGCGCGGACTAGCGGGGACGCGAACACCGGGGAGCTGTTTTTT. Residues: CASSLARTSGDANTGELFF.

The chain has TRBV9 and TRBJ2-5, with 7 bases identical to TRBD1. There are 15 residues in the CDR3. The germline V gene has CDR1 SGDLS and CDR2 YYNGEE. V shed 0 bases, J shed 2 bases, and the junction held 4 bases outside the gene matches. The CDR3 reads CASSVEGQPQETQYF. Here the CDR3 DNA reads TGTGCCAGCAGCGTAGAGGGACAGCCACAAGAGACCCAGTACTTC.

The table lists this clonotype with a few counts. The chain links TRBV7-9 to TRBJ1-6; 8 bases agree with TRBD1. The CDR3 has 14 amino acids. Germline V lookup: CDR1 SEHNR, CDR2 FQNEAQ (reference sequence). J lost 12 bases, V lost 1 base, and 5 bases had no gene match. CDR3 amino acids: CASSLGGQGVPLHF. The CDR3 bases are TGTGCCAGCAGCTTAGGCGGACAGGGAGTACCCCTCCACTTT.

This clonotype was observed a handful of times. V gene TRBV20-1 combines with J gene TRBJ2-3, with 13 bases identical to TRBD2. This CDR3 is built from 17 residues. V lost 5 bases, J lost 5 bases, and 13 bases stayed unmatched. Germline V gene sequence: CDR1 DFQATT, CDR2 SNEGSKA (reference sequence). DNA for the CDR3: TGCAGTGCTCTACTAGCGGGAGGGCCTGTTCGTTTAGATACGCAGTATTTT. Its protein product is CSALLAGGPVRLDTQYF.

The chain combines TRBV9 with TRBJ1-1, with a weak D call TRBD1 (6 bases). From germline, CDR1 is SGDLS and CDR2 YYNGEE. The CDR3 covers 16 residues. Trimming left V 3 bases short and J 3 bases short, with 18 bases between. The CDR3 region is CASSATSSDRYTEAFF. The CDR3, as DNA: TGTGCCAGCAGCGCTACAAGCTCGGACAGATACACTGAAGCTTTCTTT.

This clonotype was seen more than once but under ten times. V usage is TRBV5-6 and J usage is TRBJ2-7; the D call may be TRBD1 or TRBD2 (5 bases each). The CDR3 consists of 13 residues. V lost 1 base, J lost 5 bases, and 10 bases lay in between. The germline V gene has CDR1 SGHDT and CDR2 YYEEEE. CDR3 DNA: TGTGCCAGCAGCTTGTTGGGGGAAAACGAGCAGTACTTC. Translated, it gives CASSLLGENEQYF.

This clonotype was observed many times. The chain carries TRBV11-3 and TRBJ2-3; 13 nucleotides agree with TRBD2. Germline CDR1 reads SGHNT; CDR2 reads YENEEA. V lost 8 bases, J lost 8 bases, and 4 bases stayed unmatched. The CDR3 is 13 residues long. The CDR3: CASQLAGGRTQYF. Here the CDR3 DNA reads TGTGCCAGCCAACTAGCGGGAGGGCGTACGCAGTATTTT.

This clonotype has a handful of counts. J is TRBJ2-1 and V is TRBV19, with TRBD2 matching 13 bases. CDR3 length: 14 amino acids. Germline assignment: CDR1 LNHDA and CDR2 SQIVND (reference sequence). The ends lost 8 bases at V and 7 bases at J; junction bases unmatched: 5. This chain's CDR3 is CASSGLAGANEQFF. CDR3 coding DNA: TGTGCCAGTTCTGGACTAGCGGGAGCTAATGAGCAGTTCTTC. Drawing the rest from reference TRBV19 and TRBJ2-1, the complete variable domain is DGGITQSPKYLFRKEGQNVTLSCEQNLNHDAMYWYRQDPGQGLRLIYYSQIVNDFQKGDIAEGYSVSREKKESFPLTVTSAQKNPTAFYLCASSGLAGANEQFFGPGTRLTVL.

This clonotype was detected a few times. This chain links TRBV6-2 or TRBV6-3 with TRBJ2-7, with D maybe TRBD1 (7 bases). Germline CDR1 reads MNHEY; CDR2 reads SVGEGT. CDR3 size: 15 residues. Trimming left V 2 bases short and J 3 bases short, with 14 bases between. CDR3 in DNA: TGTGCCAGCAGTTACGGCGGGACAGAGGGCTACGAGCAGTACTTC. Translated: CASSYGGTEGYEQYF.

This clonotype appeared a single time. A much larger clone is a single base away; this may be a read error. Because the CDR3 is missing its conserved closing phenylalanine or tryptophan, this is likely a read error. The gene calls are TRBV12-3 or TRBV12-4 and TRBJ1-4, with D unresolved. Trimming left V 7 bases short and J 0 bases short, with 9 bases between. The CDR3 consists of 14 residues. The CDR3 here is CASTPVATNEKLFY. DNA for the CDR3: TGTGCCAGCACCCCCGTTGCAACTAATGAAAAACTGTTTTAT.

This clonotype was seen a handful of times. The rearrangement uses TRBV4-3 and TRBJ1-4; D remains ambiguous. The CDR3 contains 13 residues. Per the germline V gene, CDR1 is LGHNA and CDR2 is YSLEER. Trimming took off 0 bases at V and 8 bases at J, with 7 bases between the two ends. The CDR3 region has the DNA TGCGCCAGCAGCCAAGAAGGTCGGGAAAAACTGTTTTTT. Translation: CASSQEGREKLFF.

This clonotype was detected many times. The chain combines TRBV4-2 with TRBJ2-5, with 7 bases lining up with TRBD2. Germline trimming cut 1 base from V and 1 base from J; bases unmatched to any gene: 9. Germline V gene sequence: CDR1 LGHNA, CDR2 YNFKEQ. The CDR3 has 17 amino acids. The DNA for the CDR3 is TGTGCCAGCAGCCAAGCCCGAGGGCGGGAGACCCAAGAGACCCAGTACTTC. The encoded protein is CASSQARGRETQETQYF.

This clonotype was observed at least ten times. The chain recombines TRBV7-2 with TRBJ1-2; D call uncertain. This CDR3 region has 15 residues. CDR1 and CDR2 from the germline V gene are SGHTA and FQGNSA. V lost 5 bases and J lost 3, with 16 bases in between. The CDR3 sequence: CASSEAYGNHYGYTF. DNA for the CDR3: TGTGCCAGCAGCGAAGCATACGGGAATCACTATGGCTACACCTTC.

In its sample, this clonotype was seen many times. The chain couples TRBV7-8 to TRBJ2-2; D may be TRBD2 (6 bases). Germline V CDR1 and CDR2: SGHVS, FQNEAQ. Between the trimmed V and J ends, which lost 2 bases and 5 bases, there was a span of 12 bases. The length of the CDR3 is 15 residues. CDR3 in amino acids: CASSLFMGGTGELFF. CDR3 in DNA: TGTGCCAGCAGCTTATTTATGGGGGGTACCGGGGAGCTGTTTTTT.

At least ten counts were recorded for this clonotype. The chain carries TRBV7-6 and TRBJ2-1; D uncertain. The CDR3 has 12 residues. Germline CDR1 and CDR2: SGHVS and FNYEAQ. The V end lost 3 bases, the J end lost 14 bases, and 14 bases lay between the germline ends. CDR3 sequence (DNA): TGTGCCAGCAGCTTCACCCGGTCCAGGAAGTTCTTC. This translates into CASSFTRSRKFF. The full variable domain, completed using reference TRBV7-6 and TRBJ2-1, is GAGVSQSPRYKVTKRGQDVALRCDPISGHVSLYWYRQALGQGPEFLTYFNYEAQQDKSGLPNDRFSAERPEGSISTLTIQRTEQRDSAMYRCASSFTRSRKFFGPGTRLTVL.

There are a few counts of this clonotype. V is TRBV10-3 and J is TRBJ2-7, with a weak D call TRBD1 (6 bases). There are 14 residues in the CDR3. V gave up 4 bases and J gave up 3 bases, with 13 bases separating them. From germline, CDR1 is ENHRY and CDR2 SYGVKD. CDR3 protein: CAISGFGGRYEQYF. The CDR3, as DNA: TGTGCCATCAGTGGTTTTGGGGGCCGCTACGAGCAGTACTTC.

This clonotype has only a few counts. This sequence joins TRBV11-2 and TRBJ2-2; 13 bases are shared with TRBD2. CDR3 length equals 15 residues. Germline trimming cut 5 bases from V and 6 bases from J; bases unmatched to any gene: 3. Germline V gene sequence: CDR1 SGHAT, CDR2 FQNNGV. The CDR3 region is CASSPLAGGSGELFF. CDR3 DNA: TGTGCCAGCAGCCCACTAGCGGGAGGGTCCGGGGAGCTGTTTTTT.

This clonotype was picked up a small number of times. The CDR3, as DNA: TGTGCCAGCAGTTTAACAGGCGTCGGGATCGCCATATATTTT. Translated, it gives CASSLTGVGIAIYF. V is TRBV12-3 or TRBV12-4 and J is TRBJ1-3; maybe TRBD1 (5 bases). This CDR3 has 14 amino acids. V shed 2 bases and J shed 11 bases, with 16 bases lying between them.

There are many counts of this clonotype. The chain recombines TRBV7-3 with TRBJ2-1; D is unclear. V was pared by 4 bases and J by 3 bases, with 16 bases between. CDR3 size: 16 residues. Looked up from germline, CDR1 is SGHTA and CDR2 is FQGTGA. CDR3 in amino acids: CASSSEGWQNYNEQFF. CDR3 nucleotides: TGTGCCAGCAGCTCGGAAGGGTGGCAAAACTACAATGAGCAGTTCTTC.

To note about this clonotype: This clone may be a read error of a much larger clone one base away. The chain's CDR3 is CSVEDPGSEAFF. The CDR3 DNA sequence: TGCAGCGTTGAAGATCCGGGGTCTGAAGCTTTCTTT. The chain carries TRBV29-1 and TRBJ1-1; no clear D gene. From germline, CDR1 is SQVTM and CDR2 ANQGSEA. V was shortened by 0 bases and J by 6 bases, with 8 bases between the two germline ends. CDR3 length: 12 amino acids.

The rearrangement links TRBV6-2 or TRBV6-3 to TRBJ1-1, with a weak D call TRBD1 (5 bases). Per the germline V gene, CDR1 is MNHEY and CDR2 is SVGEGT. CDR3 length: 13 amino acids. V gave up 3 bases and J gave up 7 bases, with 12 bases separating them. CDR3 DNA sequence: TGTGCCAGCAGTTATCTACAGGCGTTTGAAGCTTTCTTT. Its protein is CASSYLQAFEAFF.

The V and J genes are TRBV5-4 and TRBJ2-3, with a tentative D call TRBD2 (6 bases). There are 14 residues in the CDR3. V shed 5 bases and J shed 0 bases, with 10 bases lying between them. CDR1 and CDR2 from the germline V gene are SGHNT and YYREEE (reference sequence). The CDR3 protein is CASRSGTSTDTQYF. The CDR3 DNA sequence: TGTGCCAGCAGGTCCGGGACTAGCACAGATACGCAGTATTTT.

In this sample, this clonotype turned up a few times. The chain has TRBV30 and TRBJ1-5; 11 bases are a match to TRBD1. The CDR3 is 13 amino acids. Germline CDR1 reads GTSNPN; CDR2 reads SVGIG (reference sequence). With 5 bases clipped from V and 5 bases from J, the junction kept 2 bases outside the gene matches. This CDR3 reads CAWGTGGDQPQHF. DNA for the CDR3: TGTGCCTGGGGGACAGGGGGGGATCAGCCCCAGCATTTT.

This clonotype appeared many times. V gene TRBV4-1 combines with J gene TRBJ2-1; D gene uncertain. V shed 1 base and J shed 9 bases, with 7 bases lying between them. Germline V CDR1 and CDR2: MGHRA, YSYEKL. The CDR3 is 12 residues long. This CDR3 reads CASSQVKREQFF. The CDR3 DNA sequence: TGCGCCAGCAGCCAAGTAAAGCGTGAGCAGTTCTTC.

This clonotype turned up a few times. V usage is TRBV6-2 or TRBV6-3 and J usage is TRBJ1-3, with TRBD1 as a possible D gene (6 bases). Germline CDR1 and CDR2: MNHEY and SVGEGT. The CDR3 sequence is 16 residues long. Trimming pared 6 bases from V and 0 bases from J, leaving 15 bases between. The chain's CDR3 is CASSPGGASSGNTIYF. The CDR3 DNA follows: TGTGCCAGCAGCCCTGGGGGGGCCAGCTCTGGAAACACCATATATTTT.

The V call is TRBV4-3, the J call TRBJ1-4; D possibly corresponds to TRBD1 (6 bases). In germline, CDR1 is LGHNA, CDR2 YSLEER. V gave up 1 base and J gave up 8 bases, with 14 bases separating them. The CDR3 spans 15 residues. The CDR3 loop is CASSQGGQGKEKLFF. In DNA, the CDR3 is TGCGCCAGCAGCCAAGGGGGGCAGGGGAAGGAAAAACTGTTTTTT.

Many counts were recorded for this clonotype. The chain has TRBV19 and TRBJ2-7, with TRBD2 as a possible D gene (5 bases). CDR1 LNHDA and CDR2 SQIVND come from the germline V gene (reference sequence). This CDR3 is built from 13 residues. Trimming removed 1 base from V and 6 bases from J, with 10 bases in between. CDR3 in DNA: TGTGCCAGTAGTATAGCGGGATCGGGCGAGCAGTACTTC. The encoded protein is CASSIAGSGEQYF.

The genes are TRBV6-1 and TRBJ2-1, with 12 bases matching TRBD1. The germline V gene has CDR1 MNHNS and CDR2 SASEGT. With 6 bases clipped from V and 8 bases from J, the junction kept 11 bases outside the gene matches. This CDR3 comprises 16 residues. The CDR3 region is CASSQPWDRGRYEQFF. In DNA form, the CDR3 reads TGTGCCAGCAGCCAACCCTGGGACAGGGGGCGGTATGAGCAGTTCTTC.